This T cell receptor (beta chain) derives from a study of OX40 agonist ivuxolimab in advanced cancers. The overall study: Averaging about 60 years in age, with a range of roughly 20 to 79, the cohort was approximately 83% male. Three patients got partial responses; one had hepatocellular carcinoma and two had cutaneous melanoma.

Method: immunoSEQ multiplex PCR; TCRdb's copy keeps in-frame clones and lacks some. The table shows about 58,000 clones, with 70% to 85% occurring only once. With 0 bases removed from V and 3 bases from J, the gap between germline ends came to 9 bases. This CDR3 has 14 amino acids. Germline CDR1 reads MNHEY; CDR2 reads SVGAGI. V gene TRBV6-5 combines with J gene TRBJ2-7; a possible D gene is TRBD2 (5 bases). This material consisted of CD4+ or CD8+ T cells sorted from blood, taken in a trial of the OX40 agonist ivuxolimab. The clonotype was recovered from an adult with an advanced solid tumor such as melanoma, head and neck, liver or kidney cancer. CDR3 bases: TGTGCCAGCAGTTACTCCCGGGATAACTACGAGCAGTACTTC. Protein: CASSYSRDNYEQYF.